The 25 T cell receptor beta chains given below trace back to one sample, sequenced in a study of shared clonotypes between healthy human individuals. Profiling relied on immunoSEQ multiplex PCR, and the TCRdb table lists in-frame clones only, not all of them. The sample has 1 million to 1.3 million clones, 70% to 80% seen once. Sequenced input: memory CD4+ T cells from PBMCs. The sample's subset: CD45RA-negative fraction. Source of these receptors: a man younger than 30 in good health. Some clones in this sample may be carry-over from other donors' samples.

V is TRBV11-2 and J is TRBJ2-3; D unresolved. Germline V lookup: CDR1 SGHAT, CDR2 FQNNGV. Between the trimmed V and J ends, which lost 8 bases and 1 base, there was a span of 16 bases. The CDR3 runs to 15 residues. The DNA of the CDR3 is TGTGCCAGCGTCAATGAGGATACCCGCACAGATACGCAGTATTTT. It is translated as CASVNEDTRTDTQYF.

The CDR3 is CASSYGGPLGSNVLTF. In DNA form, the CDR3 reads TGTGCCAGCAGTTACGGAGGACCTCTGGGTTCCAACGTCCTGACTTTC. The chain employs TRBV6-5 and TRBJ2-6; D is perhaps TRBD2 (5 bases). Trimming pared 2 bases from V and 8 bases from J, leaving 16 bases between. The CDR3 runs to 16 residues. In germline, CDR1 is MNHEY, CDR2 SVGAGI.

On this clone itself: Given a much more abundant clone one base away, this may be a read error. The rearrangement links TRBV30 to TRBJ2-1; 7 bases match TRBD2. The J segment lost 0 bases and the V segment lost 2 bases, leaving 4 bases of the junction unmatched. There are 15 residues in the CDR3. CDR1 and CDR2 from the germline V gene are GTSNPN and SVGIG (reference sequence). CDR3 nucleotide sequence: TGTGCCTGGAGTTGGGGGGGGAGCTCCTACAATGAGCAGTTCTTC. This translates into CAWSWGGSSYNEQFF.

This chain uses TRBV5-1 with TRBJ2-3; D ambiguous. CDR1 and CDR2 (germline): SGHRS, YFSETQ. V lost 1 base, J lost 4 bases, and 7 bases lay in between. CDR3 length equals 13 residues. The CDR3 region has the DNA TGCGCCAGCAGCTTGATCCAGTCAGATACGCAGTATTTT. It codes for CASSLIQSDTQYF.

This clone was found a few times. The chain joins TRBV6-6 to TRBJ2-7; a weak D match, TRBD2 (5 bases). Per germline, CDR1 MNHNY and CDR2 SVGAGI (reference sequence). Trimming stripped 0 bases from V and 2 bases from J, with 8 bases between. The CDR3 sequence is 14 residues long. The CDR3 loop is CASSYSRDTYEQYF. CDR3 coding DNA: TGTGCCAGCAGTTACTCGAGGGATACCTACGAGCAGTACTTC.

This clone has only a few counts. The CDR3 DNA is TGTGCCAGCAGCTTAAGTATCGGACAGGGGGCGAGGGAGCAGTACTTC. Protein product: CASSLSIGQGAREQYF. The V call is TRBV13, the J call TRBJ2-7; 11 positions match TRBD1. J gave up 7 bases and V 2 bases, and 10 bases lay outside the gene matches. This CDR3 has 16 residues. CDR1 is PRHDT and CDR2 is FYEKMQ in the germline V gene (reference sequence).

About this clone: A read error may explain this, as a much larger clone is one base away. The V and J genes are TRBV7-3 and TRBJ2-3; D remains unclear. The CDR3 runs to 14 residues. Germline CDR1 reads SGHTA; CDR2 reads FQGTGA. V lost 4 bases, J lost 2 bases, and 10 bases lay in between. The CDR3 loop reads CASSYGRTTDTQYF. The CDR3, as DNA: TGTGCCAGCAGCTATGGACGGACCACAGATACGCAGTATTTT.

The chain couples TRBV28 to TRBJ2-2; possible D gene TRBD1, 6 bases. CDR3 length: 13 amino acids. With 3 bases removed from V and 6 bases from J, the gap between germline ends came to 8 bases. Looked up from germline, CDR1 is MDHEN and CDR2 is SYDVKM. DNA of the CDR3: TGTGCCAGCAGTTTCCGACAGGCCGGGGAGCTGTTTTTT. This codes for CASSFRQAGELFF.

The gene calls are TRBV28 and TRBJ2-7; 10 nucleotides align to TRBD2. The CDR3 extends over 15 amino acids. Germline V gives CDR1 MDHEN, CDR2 SYDVKM. Trimming cost V 4 bases and J 2 bases; bases outside gene matches: 5. The CDR3 region is CASSSIAGGTYEQYF. The CDR3 DNA is TGTGCCAGCAGTTCAATAGCGGGAGGCACCTACGAGCAGTACTTC.

CDR3 sequence (DNA): TGTGCCGCCCGAACCGGGACAGGGGTGGATGAGCAGTTCTTC. This encodes CAARTGTGVDEQFF. The J gene is TRBJ2-1, the V gene TRBV10-3; 10 nucleotides line up with TRBD1. Germline V gives CDR1 ENHRY, CDR2 SYGVKD. Germline trimming cut 11 bases from V and 8 bases from J; bases unmatched to any gene: 12. The CDR3 spans 14 residues.

J is TRBJ2-7 and V is TRBV5-4; D tentatively fits TRBD1 or TRBD2 (5 bases each). Germline lookup yields CDR1 SGHNT and CDR2 YYREEE (reference sequence). V lost 3 bases, J lost 2 bases, and 18 bases lay in between. CDR3 size: 16 residues. CDR3 protein: CASSSAAGTTTYEQYF. In nucleotides, the CDR3 is TGTGCCAGCAGCTCCGCCGCCGGGACCACCACCTACGAGCAGTACTTC.

This rearrangement joins TRBV28 to TRBJ1-1; D is undetermined. The V gene's germline CDR1 is MDHEN and CDR2 SYDVKM. Trimming removed 7 bases at V and 7 bases at J, with 13 bases between. The CDR3 consists of 12 residues. The CDR3 spells CASKGFYDEAFF. The CDR3 DNA follows: TGTGCCAGCAAAGGTTTTTATGATGAAGCTTTCTTT.

The rearrangement joins TRBV19 to TRBJ2-7; TRBD2 matches 7 bases. The V gene's germline CDR1 is LNHDA and CDR2 SQIVND (reference sequence). This CDR3 has 16 amino acids. The V and J ends lost 5 bases and 1 base, in that order; junction bases with no gene match: 11. The CDR3 reads CASSPLPSGGSYEQYF. The CDR3 nucleotides read TGTGCCAGTAGTCCCCTTCCTAGCGGAGGATCCTACGAGCAGTACTTC. Drawing the rest from reference TRBV19 and TRBJ2-7, the complete variable domain is DGGITQSPKYLFRKEGQNVTLSCEQNLNHDAMYWYRQDPGQGLRLIYYSQIVNDFQKGDIAEGYSVSREKKESFPLTVTSAQKNPTAFYLCASSPLPSGGSYEQYFGPGTRLTVT.

Comments on this clone: A read error may explain this, as a much larger clone is one base away. At the DNA level, this CDR3 is encoded by other sequences in the same sample as well. CDR3 protein: CSVVINGGGGQPQHF. CDR3 nucleotides: TGCAGCGTTGTGATAAACGGAGGGGGCGGTCAGCCCCAGCATTTT. This chain uses TRBV29-1 with TRBJ1-5, with TRBD1 matching over 7 bases. The CDR3 is 15 residues long. Trimming removed 4 bases from V and 6 bases from J; junction bases left unmatched: 12. CDR1 is SQVTM and CDR2 is ANQGSEA in the germline V gene.

V and J are TRBV6-5 and TRBJ2-1; the match to TRBD2 covers 10 bases. CDR1 and CDR2 from the germline V gene are MNHEY and SVGAGI. Trimming cost V 6 bases and J 7 bases; bases outside gene matches: 9. This CDR3 is built from 15 residues. Here the CDR3 reads CASSLRGSGRNEQFF. The DNA for the CDR3 is TGTGCCAGCAGCCTCCGGGGTAGCGGGAGGAATGAGCAGTTCTTC.

The sample holds one count of this clone. This chain joins TRBV7-2 and TRBJ2-5, with a tentative D call TRBD2 (5 bases). This CDR3 spans 15 amino acids. The V gene's germline CDR1 is SGHTA and CDR2 FQGNSA. V was cut by 3 bases and J by 4 bases, with 15 bases left in between. The CDR3 spells CASSLSSGSLETQYF. The CDR3 region has the DNA TGTGCCAGCAGCTTGTCTTCGGGAAGCCTAGAGACCCAGTACTTC.

The genes are TRBV28 and TRBJ1-5; D is undetermined. V shed 2 bases and J shed 11 bases, with 13 bases lying between them. Germline loops: CDR1 MDHEN, CDR2 SYDVKM. The CDR3 contains 13 residues. CDR3 in amino acids: CASSLIFEEAQHF. The DNA of the CDR3 is TGTGCCAGCAGTTTAATCTTCGAGGAGGCCCAGCATTTT.

The chain employs TRBV9 and TRBJ2-2; the match to TRBD2 covers 10 bases. From germline, CDR1 is SGDLS and CDR2 YYNGEE. With V trimmed by 1 base and J by 5 bases, 5 bases remained unmatched. The CDR3 is 16 residues long. CDR3 sequence: CASSVTASGSTGELFF. CDR3 DNA sequence: TGTGCCAGCAGCGTAACGGCTAGCGGGAGTACCGGGGAGCTGTTTTTT.

This clone has a handful of counts. The V call is TRBV28, the J call TRBJ2-6; the match to TRBD1 covers 11 bases. J lost 3 bases, V lost 6 bases, and 7 bases had no gene match. The length of the CDR3 is 17 residues. In germline, CDR1 is MDHEN, CDR2 SYDVKM. The CDR3 spells CASRGQGAWSGANVLTF. The CDR3 coding sequence is TGTGCCAGCAGAGGACAGGGGGCTTGGAGTGGGGCCAACGTCCTGACTTTC.

This clone was counted at least ten times. Within the sample, other DNA sequences also encode this same CDR3. Here the CDR3 reads CASKYRWWAGELFF. CDR3 sequence (DNA): TGTGCCAGCAAGTACAGGTGGTGGGCCGGGGAGCTGTTTTTT. The V call is TRBV6-1, the J call TRBJ2-2; D might be TRBD1 (5 bases). The CDR3 sequence is 14 residues long. From germline, CDR1 is MNHNS and CDR2 SASEGT. Trimming cost V 7 bases and J 6 bases, with 15 bases left between them.

The chain uses TRBV19 and TRBJ2-2; unclear D gene. V lost 1 base to trimming and J lost 7 bases, with 7 bases between them. Germline assignment: CDR1 LNHDA and CDR2 SQIVND (reference sequence). This CDR3 has 13 residues. The CDR3 nucleotides are TGTGCCAGTAGTATAGTGCCAGGCGGGGAGCTGTTTTTT. The encoded protein is CASSIVPGGELFF.

The sample holds a few counts of this clone. The J gene is TRBJ1-5, the V gene TRBV5-1; D gene ambiguous. The V gene lost 1 base and the J gene lost 7 bases, with 9 bases spanning the gap. This CDR3 contains 13 residues. Per germline, CDR1 SGHRS and CDR2 YFSETQ. The CDR3 spells CASSLLGAQPQHF. The CDR3 DNA reads as TGCGCCAGCAGCTTGTTGGGCGCACAGCCCCAGCATTTT.

This rearrangement joins TRBV2 to TRBJ2-1; TRBD1 matches 8 bases. This CDR3 spans 14 amino acids. The germline gives CDR1 SNHLY, CDR2 FYNNEI. J was trimmed by 5 bases and V by 5 bases; bases with no gene match: 5. CDR3: CASSRSQGDNEQFF. For the CDR3, the DNA is TGTGCCAGCAGTAGGTCACAGGGGGACAATGAGCAGTTCTTC.

The chain recombines TRBV10-2 with TRBJ2-3, with TRBD2 matching 13 bases. From germline, CDR1 is WSHSY and CDR2 SAAADI. The V segment lost 10 bases and the J segment 3 bases; nucleotides outside the gene matches: 4. CDR3 length: 14 residues. The CDR3 coding sequence is TGCGCCACTAAGGGACTAGCGGGAACAGATACGCAGTATTTT. Translating gives CATKGLAGTDTQYF.

The chain carries TRBV5-5 and TRBJ2-2; perhaps TRBD1 as D (6 bases). Germline assignment: CDR1 SGHKS and CDR2 YYEKEE (reference sequence). The germline V and J ends were trimmed by 4 bases and 0 bases, with 19 bases remaining between them. This CDR3 region has 18 residues. The CDR3 sequence: CASSRRTAYSANTGELFF. The CDR3 DNA reads as TGTGCCAGCAGCCGCCGGACAGCTTACTCTGCGAACACCGGGGAGCTGTTTTTT.